This T cell receptor (beta chain) was obtained from a study of identical twins. Study findings and constraints: Insertions were reduced in abundant cord blood beta clonotypes but not in memory repertoires. Compared with models, monozygotic twins showed more out-of-frame TCR alpha sharing. The same donors were not followed; conclusions instead depended on cross-sectional statistical analysis.

Via MiXCR, TCRdb re-called the 5' RACE reads, giving one row per CDR3 protein. Seen here are about 700,000 distinct CDR3 sequences, roughly 6% observed once, and the top ten hold around 2%. Trimming shortened V by 5 bases and J by 1 base, and 11 bases separated the two germline ends. CDR3 size: 14 residues. The V gene's germline CDR1 is SEHNR and CDR2 FQNEAQ (reference sequence). A note on this clonotype: The antigen is unknown. Possible read error: a much larger clone is one base away. Since the CDR3 does not end with the conserved phenylalanine or tryptophan, this likely comes from a read error.

This clonotype originated in a man younger than 35 in good health. The chain carries TRBV7-9 and TRBJ1-1, with TRBD1 as a possible D gene (5 bases). Sequencing was done on a sample of naive T cells sorted from blood. CDR3 region: CASSQGRPNTEAFC. The CDR3 DNA reads as TGTGCCAGCAGCCAGGGACGGCCGAACACTGAAGCTTTCTGT.